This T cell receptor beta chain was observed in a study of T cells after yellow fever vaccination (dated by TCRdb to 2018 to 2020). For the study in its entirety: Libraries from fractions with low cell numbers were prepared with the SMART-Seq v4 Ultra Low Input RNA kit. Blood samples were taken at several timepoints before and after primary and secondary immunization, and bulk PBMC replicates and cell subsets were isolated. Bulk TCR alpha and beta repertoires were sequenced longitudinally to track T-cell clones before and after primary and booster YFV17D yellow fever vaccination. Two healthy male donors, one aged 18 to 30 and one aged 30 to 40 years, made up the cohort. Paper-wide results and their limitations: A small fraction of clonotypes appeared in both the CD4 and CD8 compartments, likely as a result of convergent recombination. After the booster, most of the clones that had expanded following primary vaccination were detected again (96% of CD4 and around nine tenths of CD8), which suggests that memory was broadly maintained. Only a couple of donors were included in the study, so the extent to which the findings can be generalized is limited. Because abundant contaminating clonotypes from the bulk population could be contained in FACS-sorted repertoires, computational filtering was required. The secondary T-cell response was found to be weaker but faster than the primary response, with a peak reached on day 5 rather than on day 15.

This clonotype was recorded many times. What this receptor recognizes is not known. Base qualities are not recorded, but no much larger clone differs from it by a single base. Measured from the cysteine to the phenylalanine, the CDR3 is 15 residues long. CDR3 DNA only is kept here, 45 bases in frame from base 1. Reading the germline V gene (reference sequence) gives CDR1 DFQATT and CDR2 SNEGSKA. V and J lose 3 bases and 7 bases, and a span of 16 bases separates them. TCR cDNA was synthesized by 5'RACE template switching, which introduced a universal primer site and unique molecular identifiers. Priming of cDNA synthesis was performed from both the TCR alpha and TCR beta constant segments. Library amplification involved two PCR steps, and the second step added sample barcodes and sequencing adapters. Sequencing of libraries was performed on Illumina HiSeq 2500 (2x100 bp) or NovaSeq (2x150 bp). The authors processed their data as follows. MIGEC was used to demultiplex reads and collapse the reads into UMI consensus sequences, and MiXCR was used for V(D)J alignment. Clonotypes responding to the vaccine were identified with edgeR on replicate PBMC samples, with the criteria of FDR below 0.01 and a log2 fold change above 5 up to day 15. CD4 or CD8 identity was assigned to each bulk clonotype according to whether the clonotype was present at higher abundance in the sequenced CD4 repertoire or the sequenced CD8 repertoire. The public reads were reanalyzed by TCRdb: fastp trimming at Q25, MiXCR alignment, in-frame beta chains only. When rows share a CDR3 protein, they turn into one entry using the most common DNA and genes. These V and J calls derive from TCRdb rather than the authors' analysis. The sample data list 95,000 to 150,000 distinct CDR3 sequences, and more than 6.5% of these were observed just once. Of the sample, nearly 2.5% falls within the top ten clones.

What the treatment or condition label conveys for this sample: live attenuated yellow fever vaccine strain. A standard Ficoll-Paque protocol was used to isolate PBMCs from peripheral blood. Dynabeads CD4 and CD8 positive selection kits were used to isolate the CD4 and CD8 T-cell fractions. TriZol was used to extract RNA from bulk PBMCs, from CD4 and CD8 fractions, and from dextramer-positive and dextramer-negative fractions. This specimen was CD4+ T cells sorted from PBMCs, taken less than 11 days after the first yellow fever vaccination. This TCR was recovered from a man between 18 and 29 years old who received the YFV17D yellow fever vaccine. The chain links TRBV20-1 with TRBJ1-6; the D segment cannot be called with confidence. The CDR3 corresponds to CSARPDVGTNSPLHF. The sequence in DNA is TGCAGTGCTAGGCCCGACGTGGGCACCAATTCACCCCTCCACTTT.